Listed below are T cell receptor beta chains from one sample, sequenced in a study of shared clonotypes between healthy human individuals. The assay was immunoSEQ multiplex PCR, and TCRdb's table has in-frame clones only and misses some. The sample carries about 990,000 clones, around 78% recorded once. The sample comprised memory CD4+ T cells from PBMCs. These receptors were collected from a man between 18 and 29 years old in good health. Some clones in this sample may be carry-over from other donors' samples. CDR3s include the opening cysteine and the closing phenylalanine or tryptophan. A D gene is named only where the DNA matches it firmly. For some rows the clone size is stated as once, few or many, or as a class when expanded; others skip it.

TRBJ1-1 | NA | TRBV5-1 | TRBD1 | CASSLADRALAEAFF | TGCGCCAGCAGCTTGGCCGACAGGGCCCTCGCTGAAGCTTTCTTT
TRBJ2-1 | NA | TRBV7-3 | NA | CASSAGQYNEQFF | TGTGCCAGCAGCGCGGGACAGTACAATGAGCAGTTCTTC
TRBJ2-3 | once | TRBV4-3 | TRBD2 | CASSQVFSPSGTSTDTQYF | TGCGCCAGCAGCCAAGTCTTCTCCCCTAGCGGAACCTCCACAGATACGCAGTATTTT
TRBJ2-7 | NA | TRBV9 | TRBD2 | CASSVEGSGSHEQYF | TGTGCCAGCAGCGTAGAAGGTAGCGGGAGCCACGAGCAGTACTTC
TRBJ1-2 | few | TRBV5-1 | NA | CASSVGEPSDGYTF | TGCGCCAGCAGTGTGGGGGAACCCTCGGATGGCTACACCTTC
TRBJ2-6 | NA | TRBV2 | NA | CASSDYRSGANVLTF | TGTGCCAGCAGTGATTATCGCTCTGGGGCCAACGTCCTGACTTTC
TRBJ2-5 | NA | TRBV9 | NA | CASSVGANQETQYF | TGTGCCAGCAGCGTAGGGGCCAACCAAGAGACCCAGTACTTC
TRBJ2-4 | NA | TRBV15 | NA | CATSRQQGIAKNIQYF | TGTGCCACCAGCAGACAACAGGGAATAGCCAAAAACATTCAGTACTTC
TRBJ2-2 | NA | TRBV11-3 | NA | CASSLQAGGRGELFF | TGTGCCAGCAGCTTACAGGCAGGGGGGAGAGGGGAGCTGTTTTTT
TRBJ1-2 | NA | TRBV4-1 | NA | CASSQLDGGRYGYTF | TGCGCCAGCAGCCAATTGGATGGGGGAAGGTATGGCTACACCTTC
TRBJ2-3 | NA | TRBV7-3 | TRBD2 | CASSLTLAGNTDTQYF | TGTGCCAGCAGCTTAACACTAGCGGGAAACACAGATACGCAGTATTTT
TRBJ2-2 | once | TRBV11-3 | TRBD2 | CASSTPSGRGGELFF | TGTGCCAGCAGCACGCCTAGCGGGAGAGGCGGGGAGCTGTTTTTT
TRBJ2-5 | NA | TRBV5-1 | NA | CASSSTETQYF | TGCGCCAGCAGCTCCACGGAGACCCAGTACTTC
TRBJ2-7 | once | TRBV9 | TRBD2 | CASSPRLADSYEQYF | TGTGCCAGCAGCCCTAGACTAGCGGACTCCTACGAGCAGTACTTC
TRBJ2-7 | NA | TRBV18 | NA | CASSYRVHEQYF | TGTGCCAGCTCGTACAGGGTTCACGAGCAGTACTTC
TRBJ1-1 | NA | TRBV7-2 | NA | CASSLGSFRAGAEAFF | TGTGCCAGCAGCTTAGGGTCGTTCAGGGCCGGGGCTGAAGCTTTCTTT
TRBJ2-1 | NA | TRBV28 | NA | CASGQSYNEQFF | TGTGCCAGCGGACAGTCCTACAATGAGCAGTTCTTC
TRBJ1-1 | NA | TRBV2 | NA | CASTPHRVDTEAFF | TGTGCCAGCACCCCTCACAGGGTGGACACTGAAGCTTTCTTT
TRBJ1-2 | NA | TRBV28 | NA | CASSTSRRIGYTF | TGTGCCAGCAGCACCAGCCGACGAATCGGCTACACCTTC
TRBJ2-7 | few | TRBV18 | TRBD1 | CASSAGGSYEQYF | TGTGCCAGCTCAGCAGGGGGCTCCTACGAGCAGTACTTC
TRBJ2-1 | NA | TRBV6-1 | TRBD1 | CASRSGQDVYNEQFF | TGTGCCAGCAGGAGTGGACAGGACGTCTACAATGAGCAGTTCTTC
TRBJ2-7 | NA | TRBV14 | NA | CASSQLLGAPYEQYF | TGTGCCAGCAGCCAACTCCTCGGGGCCCCCTACGAGCAGTACTTC
TRBJ2-1 | NA | TRBV5-4 | TRBD2 | CASSSRLAGGYNEQFF | TGTGCCAGCAGCTCCAGACTAGCGGGAGGCTACAATGAGCAGTTCTTC
TRBJ2-2 | NA | TRBV18 | NA | CASSPRHARNTGELFF | TGTGCCAGCTCACCGCGACACGCGCGAAACACCGGGGAGCTGTTTTTT
TRBJ2-5 | NA | TRBV14 | NA | CASSKQAGQETQYF | TGTGCCAGCAGCAAGCAAGCGGGCCAAGAGACCCAGTACTTC
TRBJ1-2 | NA | TRBV5-4 | NA | CASSSGGGPLAYGYTF | TGTGCCAGCAGCTCGGGGGGTGGACCTCTCGCCTATGGCTACACCTTC
TRBJ1-1 | NA | TRBV27 | NA | CASSPSGGYTEAFF | TGTGCCAGCAGTCCATCCGGGGGGTACACTGAAGCTTTCTTT
TRBJ1-1 | many | TRBV30 | NA | CAWSVGVNTEAFF | TGTGCCTGGAGTGTCGGGGTCAACACTGAAGCTTTCTTT
TRBJ2-2 | NA | TRBV7-3 | NA | CASRGSGELFF | TGTGCCAGCAGGGGATCCGGGGAGCTGTTTTTT
TRBJ2-7 | once | TRBV6-5 | NA | CASSFRDPRRQYF | TGTGCCAGCAGTTTCCGGGACCCCAGGCGGCAGTACTTC
TRBJ2-2 | NA | TRBV14 | TRBD2 | CASSQLAGLDTGELFF | TGTGCCAGCAGCCAACTAGCGGGATTGGACACCGGGGAGCTGTTTTTT
TRBJ2-3 | NA | TRBV11-2 | TRBD2 | CASSFGGGPFTDTQYF | TGTGCCAGCAGCTTCGGGGGAGGGCCCTTCACAGATACGCAGTATTTT
TRBJ1-4 | NA | TRBV6-1 | NA | CASRRGGQFNEKLFF | TGTGCCAGCAGACGGGGAGGACAGTTTAATGAAAAACTGTTTTTT
TRBJ2-1 | NA | TRBV6-1 | NA | CASSPGNNEQFF | TGTGCCAGCAGTCCCGGGAACAATGAGCAGTTCTTC
TRBJ1-2 | NA | TRBV29-1 | NA | CSVEVVRDLGYTF | TGCAGCGTTGAAGTAGTAAGGGACCTTGGCTACACCTTC